This T cell receptor (beta chain) was sequenced during a study of identical twins. The CDR3 runs 16 residues. The germline V gene encodes CDR1 MNHEY and CDR2 SMNVEV (reference sequence). V shed 2 bases and J 2 bases; nucleotides not matched to a gene: 3. Healthy Caucasian donors formed the entire cohort. One entry per CDR3 protein, called by TCRdb with MiXCR from the 5' RACE reads. The table has hundreds of thousands of distinct CDR3 sequences, approximately 24% seen once. The same sample was also studied in work on T cells expressing NK-cell markers. That source reports: Expanded clones of NKG2C+ T cells had an unclear HCMV specificity.

The V gene is TRBV27, the J gene TRBJ2-3, with 11 bases identical to TRBD2. The sequencing input was CD4+ T cells sorted from blood. The receptor comes from a young woman in good health. The CDR3 loop reads CASSLVAGGLTDTQYF. In DNA, the CDR3 is TGTGCCAGCAGTTTAGTAGCGGGGGGGCTCACAGATACGCAGTATTTT.